The sequence of this T cell receptor (beta chain) was determined in a study of identical twins (dated by TCRdb to the mid-2010s). In terms of the full investigation: TCR alpha and beta repertoires from monozygotic twins, unrelated adults of various ages and cord blood were deep-sequenced to test whether fetal clonotypes persist. Replicate twin experiments were performed at different times using different library preparation protocols to rule out contamination.

Overall study outcomes, separate from this receptor: In monozygotic twins, out-of-frame TCR alpha sharing was systematically underestimated by recombination models, although the models agreed with sharing between unrelated individuals. Abundant cord blood beta clonotypes had fewer insertions, young adult naive repertoires showed a similar but weaker trend, and memory repertoires showed no such trend. Out-of-frame TCR alpha sequences shared between twins showed an excess of low generation-probability sequences compared with coincidental sharing between unrelated individuals. A weaker excess of twin sharing was found in beta out-of-frame sequences because the signal-to-noise ratio was lowered by fewer shared sequences. Because the same donors could not be followed over many years, the conclusions depended on cross-sectional statistical analysis. Zero-insertion analyses could be partly confounded by invariant T cells such as MAIT and iNKT, though diverse VJ usage argued against such confounding for most clonotypes.

This clonotype was seen a few times. Its antigen is currently not known. No base quality information exists; no much larger clone differs at one position. Only healthy Caucasian donors were included. Three pairs of female monozygotic twins, all aged about 18 to 30 years, made up the twin cohort. Positive isolation kits from Invitrogen were used to isolate the CD4+ and CD8+ T cell populations. CDR1 MGHDK and CDR2 SYGVNS were looked up in the germline V gene. The CDR3 runs 16 residues from the cysteine to the phenylalanine. The CDR3 DNA has 48 bases and is translated from base 1. At the junction V is shortened by 3 bases and J by 1 base; bases outside the gene matches: 5. To prepare the library, 5' RACE was applied. Sequencing used an Illumina HiSeq 2000. Template switching added a universal primer binding site, and the final cDNA carried a unique molecular identifier that allowed TCR cDNA molecules to be counted accurately. Specific primers in the conserved constant-segment region were used to synthesize first-strand cDNA for the TCR alpha and beta chains. Each cDNA library was double barcoded, with a SMART-Mk sample barcode plus Illumina barcodes, to control for contamination. TruSeq adapter sequences and Illumina sample barcodes were added in two successive PCR steps. The TCR alpha and beta cDNA libraries were sequenced on the Illumina HiSeq platform using custom primers. Processing in the source paper ran as follows. Raw reads were processed with MiGEC to extract unique molecular identifiers, and MiXCR was used to determine CDR3 positions. Recombination models were inferred per individual with the repgenHMM and IGoR tools using an EM algorithm. Shared clonotypes were analyzed with the tcR package in R, and sharing was normalized by the product of cloneset sizes. To study raw recombination free of thymic and clonal selection effects, out-of-frame nonproductive sequences were analyzed. TCRdb reprocessed the public reads (quality trimming at Q25 with fastp, clone calling with MiXCR) and kept in-frame beta chains. For every CDR3 protein sequence, its rows merge into one entry that carries the most common genes and DNA. The V and J calls follow TCRdb's processing rather than the paper's. The sample records approximately 350,000 distinct CDR3 sequences, 9% to 15% of which are singletons. In total, the top ten clones hold around 6.9% of the sample.

These data were also filed under a second study, of yellow fever vaccine responses in identical twins. As the second study states: The authors reported that the T cell response to vaccination in identical twins appeared partly convergent and partly personalized. The study precisely tracked vaccine-responding T cell clones in identical twins.

Sequenced input: CD8+ T cells sorted from blood. The chain uses TRBV25-1 and TRBJ2-5; a stretch of 10 junction bases matches TRBD1. The sequence came from a woman between 18 and 30 years old in good health. DNA sequence: TGTGCCAGCAGTGAGGCCGGGACAGGGGTCCAAGAGACCCAGTACTTC. Its translation reads: CASSEAGTGVQETQYF.